The T cell receptor beta chain under discussion was sequenced for a study of regulatory T cells. Overall study results and limits: In patients, unique TRB V-J pairs were restricted and V/J usage skewed, especially in Tregs. Hydrophobic residues at CDR3 positions 6 and 7 were enriched in conventional CD4+ T cells of CD3G-deficient patients.

Trimming removed 1 base from V and 5 bases from J, with 8 bases in between. The CDR3 is 13 amino acids. CDR1 and CDR2 (germline): GTSNPN, SVGIG (reference sequence). Every patient with CD3G deficiency had evidence of autoimmunity. At testing, patients were 2 to 39 years old, with reduced naive and increased memory T-cell proportions. CD4+ cells were sorted into CD25-high CD127-low regulatory cells and CD25-low CD127-high conventional cells. Concerning this clone itself: Its antigen is still unknown.

The primer mix had 52 TRBV and 13 TRBJ primers. Libraries were prepared by immunoSEQ multiplex PCR; TCRdb keeps only in-frame clonotypes and omits some of them. The sample holds over 20,000 clones; around nine tenths are singletons and the top ten take roughly 1.3%. This sequence joins TRBV30 and TRBJ2-2; no reliable D call. The sequence was collected from a child aged 5 to 17 with CD3G deficiency. Sequenced input: conventional CD4+ T cells sorted from blood. DNA of the CDR3: TGTGCCTGGAGTGCCAGGCGGACCGGGGAGCTGTTTTTT. Protein sequence: CAWSARRTGELFF. The full variable domain, with the rest looked up from reference TRBV30 and TRBJ2-2, is SQTIHQWPATLVQPVGSPLSLECTVEGTSNPNLYWYRQAAGRGLQLLFYSVGIGQISSEVPQNLSASRPQDRQFILSSKKLLLSDSGFYLCAWSARRTGELFFGEGSRLTVL.